This T cell receptor (beta chain) was recovered during a study of blood T cell repertoires in COVID-19. V shed 7 bases and J 7 bases; nucleotides not matched to a gene: 11. Per germline, CDR1 MDHEN and CDR2 SYDVKM. This CDR3 is 14 amino acids long. In the source study's methods: The authors estimated nucleated cell counts from reference gene primer amplification. TCRdb's table, derived via immunoSEQ multiplex PCR, lists solely in-frame clones and lacks some. V, J and clone size were drawn from that table, and D and trimming were deduced from the DNA. The data contain roughly 250,000 clones, approximately 85% of them singletons.

The sample comprised peripheral blood. The sequence was collected from a human donor with COVID-19, enrolled during active disease. The donor label of this sample is uncertain. V gene TRBV28 combines with J gene TRBJ2-3; 7 nucleotides match TRBD1. CDR3 protein: CASTTGTDTHTQYF. CDR3 in DNA: TGTGCCAGCACCACCGGGACAGACACGCATACGCAGTATTTT.